In its sample, the clone carrying this TCR beta chain was seen once. Authors' analysis steps: It was from reference gene primer amplification that nucleated cell counts were estimated. Sequenced by immunoSEQ multiplex PCR; TCRdb stores in-frame clones only, minus some. V, J and clone size reflect that table, while D and trimming were determined from the DNA. The sample holds fewer than 250,000 clones; around 89% are singletons and the top ten take 1.5% to 2%. V lost 1 base to trimming and J lost 6 bases, with 8 bases between them. CDR1 is SGHRS, CDR2 YFSETQ, per germline. The CDR3 sequence is 13 residues long. The data belong to a study of blood T cell repertoires in COVID-19.

The clonotype originates from a man in his 70s with acute or convalescent COVID-19. This sequence joins TRBV5-1 and TRBJ2-1, with D perhaps TRBD1 (5 bases). The sequenced material came from peripheral blood. The CDR3 loop is CASSLRQGNEQFF. In nucleotides, the CDR3 is TGCGCCAGCAGCTTGAGGCAGGGCAATGAGCAGTTCTTC.